A selection of T cell receptor beta chains follows, all from one sample in a study of blood T cell repertoires in COVID-19. Data came from immunoSEQ multiplex PCR; TCRdb stores just in-frame clones and leaves some out. In the table there are over 400,000 clones, about 89% of which are singletons. Sequenced sample: peripheral blood. The receptors derive from a woman aged 45 to 65 with COVID-19, enrolled during active disease. The CDR3 runs from the conserved cysteine through the conserved F or W. A D gene is named only where the DNA matches it firmly. Rows give clone size only sometimes, using once, few, many, or a class for an expanded clone.

abundance: NA; d_gene: NA; v_gene: TRBV10-2; j_gene: TRBJ1-4; CDR3nt: TGCGCCAGCAGTGACCGATACTCCAGAGGGGAGGTAGGGGAAAAACTGTTTTTT; CDR3aa: CASSDRYSRGEVGEKLFF
abundance: NA; d_gene: TRBD1; v_gene: TRBV6-1; j_gene: TRBJ1-1; CDR3nt: TGTGCCAGCAGTGAAGCAGGGACAGGAGGGAACACTGAAGCTTTCTTT; CDR3aa: CASSEAGTGGNTEAFF
abundance: once; d_gene: NA; v_gene: TRBV4-1; j_gene: TRBJ2-7; CDR3nt: TGCGCCAGCAGCCAAGAAAGTCAGGGGCTGGTCTCCGAGCAGTACTTC; CDR3aa: CASSQESQGLVSEQYF
abundance: NA; d_gene: TRBD1; v_gene: TRBV12-5; j_gene: TRBJ1-2; CDR3nt: TGTGCTAGTGGGGGGACAGGGGGCCGCAACGAGGCTTACTATGGCTACACCTTC; CDR3aa: CASGGTGGRNEAYYGYTF
abundance: NA; d_gene: TRBD1; v_gene: TRBV10-3; j_gene: TRBJ1-2; CDR3nt: TGTGCCATCAGCCCACAGGGGCCCAGCGGCTACACCTTC; CDR3aa: CAISPQGPSGYTF
abundance: NA; d_gene: TRBD2; v_gene: TRBV5-1; j_gene: TRBJ2-3; CDR3nt: TGCGCCAGCAGCTTGGGAAGGACTAGCGGTAGCACAGATACGCAGTATTTT; CDR3aa: CASSLGRTSGSTDTQYF
abundance: NA; d_gene: TRBD1; v_gene: TRBV6-5; j_gene: TRBJ1-5; CDR3nt: TGTGCCAGCAGCAGCAGGGGGGAAAATCAGCCCCAGCATTTT; CDR3aa: CASSSRGENQPQHF
abundance: NA; d_gene: NA; v_gene: TRBV19; j_gene: TRBJ1-2; CDR3nt: TGTGCCAGTAGTATAAGGATTGAGGTTCCGGGAGGCTACACCTTC; CDR3aa: CASSIRIEVPGGYTF
abundance: NA; d_gene: TRBD2; v_gene: TRBV7-9; j_gene: TRBJ2-2; CDR3nt: TGTGCCAGCAGCCTCTCTAGCGGTTATACCGGGGAGCTGTTTTTT; CDR3aa: CASSLSSGYTGELFF
abundance: NA; d_gene: NA; v_gene: TRBV7-9; j_gene: TRBJ1-3; CDR3nt: TGTGCCAGCAAGCAGGGCTCTGGAAACACCATATATTTT; CDR3aa: CASKQGSGNTIYF
abundance: once; d_gene: TRBD2; v_gene: TRBV15; j_gene: TRBJ2-1; CDR3nt: TGTGCCACCAGCAGAGCCGGGACTAGCGTCAATGAGCAGTTCTTC; CDR3aa: CATSRAGTSVNEQFF
abundance: few; d_gene: TRBD1; v_gene: TRBV6-5; j_gene: TRBJ1-2; CDR3nt: TGTGCCAGCAGAGGCGAACCGGGACAGGGTTATGGCTACACCTTC; CDR3aa: CASRGEPGQGYGYTF
abundance: few; d_gene: TRBD1; v_gene: TRBV19; j_gene: TRBJ1-6; CDR3nt: TGTGCCAGTAGTGCCACAACAGGGGGCGCAGGCTCACCCCTCCACTTT; CDR3aa: CASSATTGGAGSPLHF
abundance: NA; d_gene: NA; v_gene: TRBV7-2; j_gene: TRBJ1-5; CDR3nt: TGTGCCAGCAGCCCAGCCCAGGGCAATCAGCCCCAGCATTTT; CDR3aa: CASSPAQGNQPQHF
abundance: NA; d_gene: TRBD1; v_gene: TRBV2; j_gene: TRBJ1-4; CDR3nt: TGTGCCAGCAGTACCGGGACAGGCCTCAATTTTAATGAAAAACTGTTTTTT; CDR3aa: CASSTGTGLNFNEKLFF
abundance: NA; d_gene: NA; v_gene: TRBV2; j_gene: TRBJ1-2; CDR3nt: TGTGCCAGCAGTCAGACAGCTACTAACTATGGCTACACCTTC; CDR3aa: CASSQTATNYGYTF
abundance: once; d_gene: NA; v_gene: TRBV19; j_gene: TRBJ2-7; CDR3nt: TGTGCCAGTAGTATAGGACAGGCTTCTACCTACGAGCAGTACTTC; CDR3aa: CASSIGQASTYEQYF
abundance: NA; d_gene: NA; v_gene: TRBV7-3; j_gene: TRBJ2-4; CDR3nt: TGTGCCAGCAGCTCGGGACTTAAAAACATTCAGTACTTC; CDR3aa: CASSSGLKNIQYF
abundance: NA; d_gene: NA; v_gene: TRBV7-2; j_gene: TRBJ1-1; CDR3nt: TGTGCCAGCAGAAGACTCGGGACTGAAGCTTTCTTT; CDR3aa: CASRRLGTEAFF
abundance: NA; d_gene: NA; v_gene: TRBV5-8; j_gene: TRBJ2-5; CDR3nt: TGTGCCAGCGTCCCGGGACTCACGGCGGGAGAGACCCAGTACTTC; CDR3aa: CASVPGLTAGETQYF
abundance: NA; d_gene: TRBD1; v_gene: TRBV5-6; j_gene: TRBJ1-5; CDR3nt: TGTGCCAGCAGCTCTAACAACGACAGGGATCAGCCCCAGCATTTT; CDR3aa: CASSSNNDRDQPQHF
abundance: NA; d_gene: NA; v_gene: TRBV5-1; j_gene: TRBJ2-3; CDR3nt: TGCGCCAGCAGGCTTACATTTCGAGATACGCAGTATTTT; CDR3aa: CASRLTFRDTQYF